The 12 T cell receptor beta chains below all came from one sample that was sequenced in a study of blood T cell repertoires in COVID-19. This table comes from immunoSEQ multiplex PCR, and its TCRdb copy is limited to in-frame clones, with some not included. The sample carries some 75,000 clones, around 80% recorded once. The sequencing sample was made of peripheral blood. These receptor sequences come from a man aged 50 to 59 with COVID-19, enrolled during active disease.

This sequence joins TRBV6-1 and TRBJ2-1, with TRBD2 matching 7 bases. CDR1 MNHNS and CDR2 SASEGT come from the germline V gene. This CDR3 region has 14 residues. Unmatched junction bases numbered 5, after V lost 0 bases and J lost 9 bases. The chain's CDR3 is CASSEARGRGEQFF. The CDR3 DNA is TGTGCCAGCAGTGAAGCTCGAGGGAGGGGTGAGCAGTTCTTC.

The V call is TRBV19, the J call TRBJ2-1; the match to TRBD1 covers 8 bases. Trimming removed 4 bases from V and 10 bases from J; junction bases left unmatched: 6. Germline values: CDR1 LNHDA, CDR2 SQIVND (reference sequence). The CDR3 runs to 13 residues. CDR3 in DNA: TGTGCCAGTAGTACAGGACAGGGAAGGGAGCAGTTCTTC. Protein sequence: CASSTGQGREQFF.

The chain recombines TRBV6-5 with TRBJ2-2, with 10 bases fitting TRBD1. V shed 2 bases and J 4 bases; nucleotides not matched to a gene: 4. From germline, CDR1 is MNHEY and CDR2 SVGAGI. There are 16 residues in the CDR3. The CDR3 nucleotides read TGTGCCAGCAGTTACCGGGGGACAGGGGCCACCGGGGAGCTGTTTTTT. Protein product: CASSYRGTGATGELFF.

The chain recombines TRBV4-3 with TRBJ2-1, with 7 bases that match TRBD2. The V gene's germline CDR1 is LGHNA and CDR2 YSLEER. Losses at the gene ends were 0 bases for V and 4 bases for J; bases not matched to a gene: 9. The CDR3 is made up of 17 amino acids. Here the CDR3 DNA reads TGCGCCAGCAGCCAAGATCTAGGTAGCGGGCAGTACAATGAGCAGTTCTTC. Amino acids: CASSQDLGSGQYNEQFF.

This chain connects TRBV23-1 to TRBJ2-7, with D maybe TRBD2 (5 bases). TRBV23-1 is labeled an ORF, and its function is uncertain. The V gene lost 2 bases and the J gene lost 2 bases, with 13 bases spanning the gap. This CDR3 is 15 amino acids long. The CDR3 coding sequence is TGCGCCAGCAGTCAAACATGTAACGGGACCTACGAGCAGTACTTC. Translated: CASSQTCNGTYEQYF.

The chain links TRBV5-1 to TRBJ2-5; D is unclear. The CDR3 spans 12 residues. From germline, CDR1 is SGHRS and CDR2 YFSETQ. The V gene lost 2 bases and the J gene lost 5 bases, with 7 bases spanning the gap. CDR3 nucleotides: TGCGCCAGCAGCTTCGGAGCGGAGACCCAGTACTTC. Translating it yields CASSFGAETQYF.

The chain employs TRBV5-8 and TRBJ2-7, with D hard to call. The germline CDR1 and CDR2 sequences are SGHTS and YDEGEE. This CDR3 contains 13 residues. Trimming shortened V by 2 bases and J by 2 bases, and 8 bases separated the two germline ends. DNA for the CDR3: TGTGCCAGCAGCTTAGACATACCCTACGAGCAGTACTTC. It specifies CASSLDIPYEQYF.

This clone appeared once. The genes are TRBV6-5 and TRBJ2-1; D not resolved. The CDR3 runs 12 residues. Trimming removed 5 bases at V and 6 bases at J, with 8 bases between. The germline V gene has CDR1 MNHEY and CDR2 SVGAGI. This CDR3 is CASSLRFNEQFF. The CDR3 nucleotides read TGTGCCAGCAGTCTTCGGTTCAATGAGCAGTTCTTC.

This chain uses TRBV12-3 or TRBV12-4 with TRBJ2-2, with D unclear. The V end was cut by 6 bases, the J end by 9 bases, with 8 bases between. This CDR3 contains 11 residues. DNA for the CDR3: TGTGCCAGCAGCCCCCTCCGGGAGCTGTTTTTT. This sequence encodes CASSPLRELFF.

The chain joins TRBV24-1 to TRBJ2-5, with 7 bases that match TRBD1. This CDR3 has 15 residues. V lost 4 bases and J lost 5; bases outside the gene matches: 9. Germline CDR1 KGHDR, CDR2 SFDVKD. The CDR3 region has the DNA TGTGCCACCAGTGACCCGACAGGGCCCGGGGAGACCCAGTACTTC. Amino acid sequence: CATSDPTGPGETQYF.

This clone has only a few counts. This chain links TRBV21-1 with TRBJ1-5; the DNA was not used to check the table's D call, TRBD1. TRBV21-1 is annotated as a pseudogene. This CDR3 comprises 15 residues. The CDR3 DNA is TGTGCCAGCAGCAAAGCTCCCAGGGGCAATCAGCCCCAGCATTTT. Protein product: CASSKAPRGNQPQHF.

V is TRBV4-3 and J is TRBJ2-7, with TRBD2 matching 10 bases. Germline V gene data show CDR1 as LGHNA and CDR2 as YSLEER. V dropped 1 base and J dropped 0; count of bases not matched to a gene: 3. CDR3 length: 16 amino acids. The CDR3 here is CASSQASSGSSYEQYF. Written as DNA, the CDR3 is TGCGCCAGCAGCCAAGCCTCTAGCGGGAGCTCCTACGAGCAGTACTTC.